This record concerns one TCR beta chain sequence. Its target is not known. After constant-region reverse-primer amplification, full-length variable regions underwent semi-nested PCR with Nested Universal Primer A. TCRdb re-called the 5' RACE reads with MiXCR, one entry per CDR3 protein. The table has about 4,900 distinct CDR3 sequences, approximately 70% seen once; the top ten hold roughly 4%. Broader study findings: Tumor-infiltrating Treg TCR alpha and beta sequences overlapped most with tumor naive CD4+ T cells, then blood naive.

This CDR3 contains 12 residues. Germline CDR1 MNHEY, CDR2 SVGAGI. The ends were cut back, 5 bases at V and 4 bases at J, with 6 bases in the middle. The sorted Tregs were CD4+CD25+CD127-/low cells. The specimen sequenced was Tregs sorted from blood. V gene TRBV6-5 combines with J gene TRBJ2-1; no clear D. This receptor was obtained from a female donor with breast cancer. CDR3: CASSTIYNEQFF. The CDR3 DNA reads TGTGCCAGCAGTACTATATACAATGAGCAGTTCTTC.